This TCR beta chain emerged from a study of blood T cell repertoires in COVID-19. About the study: Italy, Spain and the United States were the sources of the convalescent and acute COVID-19 samples. PBMCs, B-cell-depleted T cells, or T cells provided the cDNA or gDNA that made up the material.

Authors' data handling: Researchers report that nucleated cell counts were estimated from reference gene primer amplification. TCRdb keeps only in-frame clones here, not all; method: immunoSEQ multiplex PCR. The D gene and trimming were derived from the DNA, and the V and J assignments and clone size from that table. The data contain about 41,000 clones, around four fifths of them seen just once; the ten biggest clones take up about 44%. This CDR3 comprises 14 residues. With 2 bases removed from V and 2 bases from J, the gap between germline ends came to 6 bases. Per germline, CDR1 SGHAT and CDR2 FQNNGV.

Sequencing was done on a sample of peripheral blood. The clonotype comes from a woman older than 75 with active or convalescent COVID-19. The rearrangement uses TRBV11-2 and TRBJ2-2; D uncertain. The CDR3 loop is CASSLSSNTGELFF. The DNA of the CDR3 is TGTGCCAGCAGCTTATCGTCCAACACCGGGGAGCTGTTTTTT.